The present TCR beta chain was sequenced within a study of cytomegalovirus exposure and HLA in healthy donors. Study-level background: The early release's HLA-typed donors yielded approximately 81 million unique TCRs.

Germline values: CDR1 SGHVS, CDR2 FNYEAQ. V dropped 3 bases and J dropped 2 bases, with 13 bases sitting between them. The CDR3 has 16 amino acids. Amplification used 60 Vbeta primers and 13 Jbeta primers. Profiling relied on immunoSEQ multiplex PCR, and the TCRdb table lists in-frame clones only, not all of them. Of tens of thousands of clones in the sample, 76% were seen once. The genes are TRBV7-6 and TRBJ2-2; D not resolved. The source of this sequence is a young man in good health and CMV-seronegative. Source material: PBMCs. The CDR3 DNA is TGTGCCAGCAGCTTTCGTGCAGGCGAAAACACCGGGGAGCTGTTTTTT. Its protein product is CASSFRAGENTGELFF.